Included here is one T cell receptor beta chain sequence, with context. The data were obtained in a study of blood T cell repertoires in COVID-19. About the research overall: Italy, Spain and the United States were the sources of the convalescent and acute COVID-19 samples.

CDR3 size: 17 residues. J gave up 1 base and V 5 bases, and 5 bases lay outside the gene matches. Germline CDR1 MNHNY, CDR2 SVGAGI (reference sequence). Libraries were prepared by immunoSEQ multiplex PCR; TCRdb keeps only in-frame clonotypes and omits some of them. The repertoire consists of 320,000 or so clones, with less than 85% occurring once and the leading ten covering around 1.9%. This sequence was found in a woman aged 25 to 39 who had been exposed to COVID-19. V usage is TRBV6-6 and J usage is TRBJ2-3; 14 bases fit TRBD2. Specimen: PBMCs or T cells enriched from blood (not recorded which). Written as DNA, the CDR3 is TGTGCCAGCAGTCGACTAGCGGGAGGGCTTGGCACAGATACGCAGTATTTT. It translates to CASSRLAGGLGTDTQYF.